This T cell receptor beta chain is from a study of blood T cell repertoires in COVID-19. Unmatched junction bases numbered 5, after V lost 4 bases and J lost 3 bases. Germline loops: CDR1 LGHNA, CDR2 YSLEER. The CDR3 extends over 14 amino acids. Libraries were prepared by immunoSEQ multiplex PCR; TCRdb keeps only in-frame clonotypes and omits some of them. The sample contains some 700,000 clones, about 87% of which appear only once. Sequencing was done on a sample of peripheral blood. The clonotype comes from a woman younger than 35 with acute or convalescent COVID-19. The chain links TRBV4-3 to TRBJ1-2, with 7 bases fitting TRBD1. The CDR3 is CASSPTGMDYGYTF. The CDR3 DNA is TGCGCCAGCAGCCCGACAGGGATGGACTATGGCTACACCTTC.